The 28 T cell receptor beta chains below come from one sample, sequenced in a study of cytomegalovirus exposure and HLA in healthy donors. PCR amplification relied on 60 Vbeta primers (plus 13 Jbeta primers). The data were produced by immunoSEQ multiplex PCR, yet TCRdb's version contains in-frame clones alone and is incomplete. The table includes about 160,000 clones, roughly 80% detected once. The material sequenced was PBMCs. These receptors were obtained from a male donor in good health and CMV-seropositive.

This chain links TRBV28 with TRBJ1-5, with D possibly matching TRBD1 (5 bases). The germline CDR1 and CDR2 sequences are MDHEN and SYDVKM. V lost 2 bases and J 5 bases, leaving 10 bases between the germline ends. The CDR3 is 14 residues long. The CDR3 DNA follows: TGTGCCAGCAGTTTAGTCAGGGATGATCAGCCCCAGCATTTT. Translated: CASSLVRDDQPQHF. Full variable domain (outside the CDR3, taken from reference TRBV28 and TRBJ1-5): DVKVTQSSRYLVKRTGEKVFLECVQDMDHENMFWYRQDPGLGLRLIYFSYDVKMKEKGDIPEGYSVSREKKERFSLILESASTNQTSMYLCASSLVRDDQPQHFGDGTRLSIL.

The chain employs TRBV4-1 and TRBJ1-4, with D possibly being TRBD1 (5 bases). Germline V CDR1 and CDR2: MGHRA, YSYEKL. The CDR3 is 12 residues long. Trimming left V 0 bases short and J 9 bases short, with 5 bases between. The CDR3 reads CASSQEGQKLFF. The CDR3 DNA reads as TGCGCCAGCAGCCAAGAGGGGCAAAAACTGTTTTTT.

The DNA for the CDR3 is TGTGCCAGCAGCTTGGTAGGGGGCGAGGCGGACCTAAAGTCGGATGAGCAGTTCTTC. It specifies CASSLVGGEADLKSDEQFF. This chain links TRBV5-5 with TRBJ2-1; TRBD1 agrees at 7 bases. Germline values: CDR1 SGHKS, CDR2 YYEKEE (reference sequence). This CDR3 region has 19 residues. The junction had 20 bases not matched to a gene; V was cut back by 0 bases and J by 8 bases. Based on the CDR3 plus reference TRBV5-5 and TRBJ2-1, the full variable domain is DAGVTQSPTHLIKTRGQQVTLRCSPISGHKSVSWYQQVLGQGPQFIFQYYEKEERGRGNFPDRFSARQFPNYSSELNVNALLLGDSALYLCASSLVGGEADLKSDEQFFGPGTRLTVL.

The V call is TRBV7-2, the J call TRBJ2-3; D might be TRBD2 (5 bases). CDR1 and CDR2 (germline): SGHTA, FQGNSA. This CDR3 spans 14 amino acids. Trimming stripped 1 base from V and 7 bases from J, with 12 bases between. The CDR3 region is CASSLGGPSNTQYF. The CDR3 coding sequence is TGTGCCAGCAGCTTAGGCGGGCCCTCGAATACGCAGTATTTT.

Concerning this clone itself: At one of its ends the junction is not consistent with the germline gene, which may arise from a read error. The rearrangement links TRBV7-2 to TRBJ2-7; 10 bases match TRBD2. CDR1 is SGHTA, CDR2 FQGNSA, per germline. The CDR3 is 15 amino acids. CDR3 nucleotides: TGTGCCAGCAGTTTAGAGGGCCTAGCGGGAGTTTGGCAGTACTTC. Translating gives CASSLEGLAGVWQYF.

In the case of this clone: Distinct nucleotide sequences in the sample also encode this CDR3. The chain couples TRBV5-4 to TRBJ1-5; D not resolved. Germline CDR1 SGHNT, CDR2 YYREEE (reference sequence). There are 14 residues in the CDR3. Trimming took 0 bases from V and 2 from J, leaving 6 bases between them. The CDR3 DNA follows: TGTGCCAGCAGCTTGGCCGGGGGCAATCAGCCCCAGCATTTT. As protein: CASSLAGGNQPQHF.

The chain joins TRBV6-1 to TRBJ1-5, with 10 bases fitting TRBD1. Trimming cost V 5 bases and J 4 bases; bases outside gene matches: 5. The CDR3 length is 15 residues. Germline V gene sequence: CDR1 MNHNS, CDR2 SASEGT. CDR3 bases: TGTGCCAGCAGTCGGCGGGACAGGGGAAATCAGCCCCAGCATTTT. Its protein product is CASSRRDRGNQPQHF.

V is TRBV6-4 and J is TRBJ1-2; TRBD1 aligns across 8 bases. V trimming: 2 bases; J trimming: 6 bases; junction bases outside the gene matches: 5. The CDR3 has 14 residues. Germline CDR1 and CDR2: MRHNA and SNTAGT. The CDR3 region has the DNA TGTGCCAGCAGTGACGGGGGACAGGATAATGGCTACACCTTC. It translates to CASSDGGQDNGYTF.

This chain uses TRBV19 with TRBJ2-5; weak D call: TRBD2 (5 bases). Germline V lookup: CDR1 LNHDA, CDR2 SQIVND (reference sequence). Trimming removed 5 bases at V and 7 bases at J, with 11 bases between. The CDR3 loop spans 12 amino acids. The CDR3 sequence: CASSEGGGTQYF. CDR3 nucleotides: TGTGCCAGTAGTGAGGGTGGCGGGACCCAGTACTTC.

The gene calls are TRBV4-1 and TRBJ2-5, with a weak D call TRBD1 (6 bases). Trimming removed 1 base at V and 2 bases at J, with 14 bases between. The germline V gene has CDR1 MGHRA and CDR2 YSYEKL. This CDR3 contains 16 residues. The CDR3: CASSQGLDRYQETQYF. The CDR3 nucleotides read TGCGCCAGCAGCCAAGGGTTAGACAGGTATCAAGAGACCCAGTACTTC.

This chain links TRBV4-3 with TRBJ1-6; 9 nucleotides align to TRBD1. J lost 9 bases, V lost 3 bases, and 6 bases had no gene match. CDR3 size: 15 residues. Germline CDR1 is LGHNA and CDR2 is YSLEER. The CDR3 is CASSQEGQGGSPLHF. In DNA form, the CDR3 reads TGCGCCAGCAGCCAGGAGGGACAGGGTGGTTCACCCCTCCACTTT.

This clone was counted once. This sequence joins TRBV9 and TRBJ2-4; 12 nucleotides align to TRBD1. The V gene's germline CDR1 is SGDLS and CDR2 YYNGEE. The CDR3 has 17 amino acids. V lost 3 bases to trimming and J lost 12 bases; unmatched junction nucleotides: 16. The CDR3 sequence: CASSETGTGGNRDSQYF. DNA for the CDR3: TGTGCCAGCAGCGAAACGGGGACAGGGGGCAATCGGGACAGTCAGTACTTC.

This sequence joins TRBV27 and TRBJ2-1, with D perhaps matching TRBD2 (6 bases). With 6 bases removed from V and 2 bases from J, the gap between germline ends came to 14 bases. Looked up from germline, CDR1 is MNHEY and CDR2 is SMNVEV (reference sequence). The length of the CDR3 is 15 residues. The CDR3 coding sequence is TGTGCCAGCAGATTGGGAGGAGGGACCTACAATGAGCAGTTCTTC. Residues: CASRLGGGTYNEQFF.

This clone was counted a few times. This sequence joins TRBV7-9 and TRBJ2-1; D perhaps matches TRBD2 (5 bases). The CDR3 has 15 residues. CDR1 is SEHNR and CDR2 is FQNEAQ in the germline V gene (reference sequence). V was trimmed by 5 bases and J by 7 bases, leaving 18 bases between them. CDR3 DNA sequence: TGTGCCAGCAGCCATCGACGCACTAGTGATAATGAGCAGTTCTTC. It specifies CASSHRRTSDNEQFF.

The CDR3 DNA sequence: TGTGCCAGCAGTTTATCGGGACTAGCGGGGGCATATACCTACGAGCAGTACTTC. Residues: CASSLSGLAGAYTYEQYF. The rearrangement uses TRBV27 and TRBJ2-7, with 14 nucleotides matching TRBD2. Germline CDR1 and CDR2: MNHEY and SMNVEV (reference sequence). This CDR3 spans 18 amino acids. With V trimmed by 0 bases and J by 2 bases, 6 bases remained unmatched.

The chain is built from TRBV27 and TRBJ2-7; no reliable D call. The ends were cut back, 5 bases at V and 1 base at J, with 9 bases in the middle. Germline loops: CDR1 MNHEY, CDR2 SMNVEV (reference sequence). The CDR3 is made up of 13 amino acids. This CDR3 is CASSPSRSYEQYF. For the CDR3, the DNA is TGTGCCAGCAGTCCTTCTCGGTCCTACGAGCAGTACTTC.

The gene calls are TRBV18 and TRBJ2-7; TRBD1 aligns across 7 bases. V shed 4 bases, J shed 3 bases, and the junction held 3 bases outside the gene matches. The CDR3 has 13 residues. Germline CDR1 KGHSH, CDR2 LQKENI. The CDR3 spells CASSRDRSYEQYF. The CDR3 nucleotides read TGTGCCAGCTCACGGGACAGAAGCTACGAGCAGTACTTC.

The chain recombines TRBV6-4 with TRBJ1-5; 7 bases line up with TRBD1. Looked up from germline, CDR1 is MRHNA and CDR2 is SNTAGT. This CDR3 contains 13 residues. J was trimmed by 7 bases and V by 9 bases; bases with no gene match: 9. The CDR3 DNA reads TGTGCCAGTAAGGACAGGCGCTACCAGCCCCAGCATTTT. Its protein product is CASKDRRYQPQHF.

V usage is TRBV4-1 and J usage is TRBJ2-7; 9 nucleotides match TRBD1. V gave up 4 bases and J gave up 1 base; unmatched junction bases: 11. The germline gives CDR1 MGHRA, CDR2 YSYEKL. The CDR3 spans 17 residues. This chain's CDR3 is CASSPPGQGRRSYEQYF. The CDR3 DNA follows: TGCGCCAGCAGCCCCCCGGGACAGGGTAGGAGATCCTACGAGCAGTACTTC.

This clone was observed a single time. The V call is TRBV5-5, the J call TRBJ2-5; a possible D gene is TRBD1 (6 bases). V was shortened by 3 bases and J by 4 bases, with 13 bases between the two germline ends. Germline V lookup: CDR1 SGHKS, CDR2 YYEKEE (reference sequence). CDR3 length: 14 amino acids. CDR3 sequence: CASSYQGSRETQYF. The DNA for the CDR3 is TGTGCCAGCAGCTACCAGGGGTCCCGAGAGACCCAGTACTTC.

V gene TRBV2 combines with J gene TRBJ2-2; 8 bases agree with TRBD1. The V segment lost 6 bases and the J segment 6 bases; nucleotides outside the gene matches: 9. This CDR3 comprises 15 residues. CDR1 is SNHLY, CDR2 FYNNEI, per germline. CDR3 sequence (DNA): TGTGCCAGCAGGGGACAGGCCCCCCTTCCCGGGGAGCTGTTTTTT. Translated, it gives CASRGQAPLPGELFF.

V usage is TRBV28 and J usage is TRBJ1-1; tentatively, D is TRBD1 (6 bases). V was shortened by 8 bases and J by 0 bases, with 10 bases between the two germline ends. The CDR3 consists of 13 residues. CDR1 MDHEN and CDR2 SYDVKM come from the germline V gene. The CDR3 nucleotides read TGTGCCAGCCTGACAGGTATGAACACTGAAGCTTTCTTT. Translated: CASLTGMNTEAFF. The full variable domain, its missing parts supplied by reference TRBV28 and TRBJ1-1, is DVKVTQSSRYLVKRTGEKVFLECVQDMDHENMFWYRQDPGLGLRLIYFSYDVKMKEKGDIPEGYSVSREKKERFSLILESASTNQTSMYLCASLTGMNTEAFFGQGTRLTVV.

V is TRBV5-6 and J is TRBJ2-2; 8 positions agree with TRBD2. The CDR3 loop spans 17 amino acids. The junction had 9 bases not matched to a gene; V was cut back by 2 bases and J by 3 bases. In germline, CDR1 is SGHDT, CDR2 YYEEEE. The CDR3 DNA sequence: TGTGCCAGCAGCTTTGCAGCGGGAGATAGGTACACCGGGGAGCTGTTTTTT. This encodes CASSFAAGDRYTGELFF.

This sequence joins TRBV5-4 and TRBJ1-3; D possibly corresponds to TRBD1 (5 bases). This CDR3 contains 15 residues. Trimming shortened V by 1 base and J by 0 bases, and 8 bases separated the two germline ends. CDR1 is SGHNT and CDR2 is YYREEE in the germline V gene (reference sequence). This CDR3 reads CASSLQGPSGNTIYF. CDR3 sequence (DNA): TGTGCCAGCAGCTTGCAGGGCCCCTCTGGAAACACCATATATTTT. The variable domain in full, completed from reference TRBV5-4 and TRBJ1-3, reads ETGVTQSPTHLIKTRGQQVTLRCSSQSGHNTVSWYQQALGQGPQFIFQYYREEENGRGNFPPRFSGLQFPNYSSELNVNALELDDSALYLCASSLQGPSGNTIYFGEGSWLTVV.

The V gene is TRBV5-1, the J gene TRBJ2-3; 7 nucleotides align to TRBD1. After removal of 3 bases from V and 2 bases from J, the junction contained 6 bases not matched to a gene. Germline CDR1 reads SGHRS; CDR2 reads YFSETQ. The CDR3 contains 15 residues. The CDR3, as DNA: TGCGCCAGCAGCTCGCCGGGACAGACCACAGATACGCAGTATTTT. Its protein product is CASSSPGQTTDTQYF.

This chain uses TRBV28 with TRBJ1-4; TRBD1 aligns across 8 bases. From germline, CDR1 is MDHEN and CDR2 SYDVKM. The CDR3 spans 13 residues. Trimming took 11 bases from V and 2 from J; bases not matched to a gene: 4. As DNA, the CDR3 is TGTGCCTACAGGGGGTCCACTAATGAAAAACTGTTTTTT. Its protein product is CAYRGSTNEKLFF. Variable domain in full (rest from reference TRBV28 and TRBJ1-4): DVKVTQSSRYLVKRTGEKVFLECVQDMDHENMFWYRQDPGLGLRLIYFSYDVKMKEKGDIPEGYSVSREKKERFSLILESASTNQTSMYLCAYRGSTNEKLFFGSGTQLSVL.

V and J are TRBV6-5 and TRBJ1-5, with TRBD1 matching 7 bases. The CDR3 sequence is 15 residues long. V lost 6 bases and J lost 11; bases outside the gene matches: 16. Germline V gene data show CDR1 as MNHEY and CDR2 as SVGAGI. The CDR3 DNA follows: TGTGCCAGCAGAACCGTTCGACAGGGTACACCTACCCAGCATTTT. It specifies CASRTVRQGTPTQHF.

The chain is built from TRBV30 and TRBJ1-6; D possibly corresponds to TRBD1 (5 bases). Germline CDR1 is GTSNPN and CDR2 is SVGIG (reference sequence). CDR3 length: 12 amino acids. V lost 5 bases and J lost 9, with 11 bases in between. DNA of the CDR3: TGTGCCTGGGATGGAACAGGTTCACCCCTCCACTTT. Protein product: CAWDGTGSPLHF.